Following are 8 T cell receptor beta chains from one sample sequenced in a study of breast tumors, draining lymph nodes, adjacent tissues. The lymph nodes were axillary draining lymph nodes from breast cancer patients. TCRdb re-called the multiplex PCR reads with MiXCR, one entry per CDR3 protein. The repertoire holds some 170,000 distinct CDR3 sequences, with around 35% as singletons. Sequencing used axillary lymph node tissue. The receptors were gathered from a female donor with breast cancer. Some clones in this sample may be carry-over from other donors' samples.

This clonotype was detected ten times or more. CDR3 residues: CASSETLLARETQYF. The CDR3 nucleotides read TGTGCCAGCAGCGAGACACTTCTAGCGCGAGAGACCCAGTACTTC. The chain employs TRBV3-1 and TRBJ2-5, with D perhaps TRBD2 (6 bases). V gave up 5 bases and J gave up 4 bases, with 17 bases separating them. Germline V gene data show CDR1 as LGHDT and CDR2 as YNNKEL (reference sequence). This CDR3 contains 15 residues.

This clonotype was seen a handful of times. A much larger clone sits a single nucleotide away, making a read error possible. The rearrangement links TRBV20-1 to TRBJ2-7, with D perhaps TRBD2 (5 bases). The CDR3 has 14 amino acids. Germline CDR1 reads DFQATT; CDR2 reads SNEGSKA (reference sequence). Trimming removed 6 bases from V and 6 bases from J, with 21 bases in between. CDR3 residues: CSATDPEETSEQYF. CDR3 bases: TGCAGTGCGACTGACCCGGAGGAGACATCCGAGCAGTACTTC.

Remarks on this clonotype: It may be a read error: a sequence one base away is much more abundant. As the CDR3 is not closed by the conserved phenylalanine or tryptophan, this likely results from a read error. V and J are TRBV7-3 and TRBJ2-1; possible D gene TRBD1, 6 bases. This CDR3 has 14 amino acids. Between the trimmed V and J ends, which lost 5 bases and 6 bases, there was a span of 14 bases. Germline CDR1 is SGHTA and CDR2 is FQGTGA. The CDR3, as DNA: TGTGCCAGCAGCCTAATTGGGGGCCCCAATGAGCAGTTCCTC. It specifies CASSLIGGPNEQFL.

The gene calls are TRBV24-1 and TRBJ1-2; tentatively, D is TRBD1 (6 bases). The length of the CDR3 is 16 residues. V lost 5 bases and J lost 4, with 19 bases in between. Germline loops: CDR1 KGHDR, CDR2 SFDVKD. CDR3 amino acids: CATSVLASGETYGYTF. The CDR3, as DNA: TGTGCCACCAGTGTGCTAGCTTCAGGGGAGACCTATGGCTACACCTTC.

About this clonotype: Since no conserved phenylalanine or tryptophan closes the CDR3, a read error is the likely cause. Because the CDR3's place on the DNA is in doubt, the DNA is left out and the CDR3 is given as listed by TCRdb. This chain connects TRBV13 to TRBJ2-1; the D segment call TRBD2 is taken from the table without a DNA check. The CDR3 comprises 16 residues, both ends counted. Germline V CDR1 and CDR2: PRHDT, FYEKMQ (reference sequence). The CDR3 loop reads CASSHHPPGTSGEQTL.

The chain recombines TRBV6-5 with TRBJ2-1; TRBD2 matches 9 bases. The germline V gene encodes CDR1 MNHEY and CDR2 SVGAGI. The CDR3 covers 18 residues. The V segment lost 5 bases and the J segment 8 bases; nucleotides outside the gene matches: 19. The DNA for the CDR3 is TGTGCCAGCAGTCACCGACGCGTGGTCCCGGGACTAGCAGATGAGCAGTTCTTC. Its protein product is CASSHRRVVPGLADEQFF.

This clonotype was recorded at least ten times. The CDR3 spells CASHQDRGRPLHF. CDR3 sequence (DNA): TGTGCCTCACACCAAGACAGGGGTAGACCCCTCCACTTT. The V call is TRBV30, the J call TRBJ1-6, with TRBD1 identical over 8 bases. V shed 7 bases and J 12 bases; nucleotides not matched to a gene: 11. Germline CDR1 is GTSNPN and CDR2 is SVGIG (reference sequence). The CDR3 runs 13 residues.

This clonotype has only a few counts. The chain employs TRBV12-3 or TRBV12-4 and TRBJ1-3; a weak D match, TRBD1 (5 bases). The CDR3 is made up of 14 amino acids. V lost 4 bases and J lost 0, with 7 bases in between. CDR3 sequence: CASSYRSSGNTIYF. CDR3 in DNA: TGTGCCAGCAGTTACAGGAGCTCTGGAAACACCATATATTTT.